This TCR beta chain was sequenced for a study of CD8 T cells in ankylosing spondylitis. This clonotype was counted only a few times. CDR1 is SQVTM, CDR2 ANQGSEA, per germline. This CDR3 has 13 residues. V gave up 7 bases and J gave up 4 bases; unmatched junction bases: 10. In TCRdb, the 5' RACE reads were re-called with MiXCR into one record per CDR3 protein. The repertoire has approximately 140,000 distinct CDR3 sequences, around 9% of them found once; the top ten carry roughly 3.3%. The sequencing input was blood, either unsorted or a sorted T cell fraction (not recorded which). The sequence derives from a male donor with ankylosing spondylitis or in good health (not recorded which). The V and J genes are TRBV29-1 and TRBJ2-7, with 7 bases aligning to TRBD1. CDR3 DNA sequence: TGCAGCGGGCAACCGGGACAGTGTTACGAGCAGTACTTC. Residues: CSGQPGQCYEQYF.